These T cell receptor beta chains were read from a single sample in a study of blood T cells in healthy people across ages. Each CDR3 protein gets one entry after TCRdb re-called the 5' RACE reads with MiXCR. The repertoire holds more than 800,000 distinct CDR3 sequences, 40% to 50% seen once, with about 20% in the top ten. Sequenced input: blood. The receptors originated from a woman aged 55-70 years in good health. The CDR3 runs from the conserved cysteine through the conserved F or W. A D gene is named only where the DNA matches it firmly. Expanded clones get a size class; other rows say once, few or many, or leave the size out.

D: NA; J: TRBJ2-5; V: TRBV20-1; size: few; DNA: TGCAGTGCTATAACCCTAGCAGTACAAGAGACCCAGTACTTC; CDR3: CSAITLAVQETQYF
D: NA; J: TRBJ2-2; V: TRBV2; size: few; DNA: TGTGCCAGCAGTGAAGGACAGACCAACACCGGGGAGCTGTTTTTT; CDR3: CASSEGQTNTGELFF
D: NA; J: TRBJ2-1; V: TRBV25-1; size: few; DNA: TGTGCCAGCAGTGAGTATCAGAATGAGCAGTTCTTC; CDR3: CASSEYQNEQFF
D: TRBD1; J: TRBJ2-5; V: TRBV24-1; size: NA; DNA: TGTGCCACCAGTGATCCGCAACGACAGACAGGGTCCTACAATGAGCAGTACTTC; CDR3: CATSDPQRQTGSYNEQYF
D: NA; J: TRBJ1-4; V: TRBV30; size: NA; DNA: TGTGCCAGACACGAGGATGAAAAACTGTTTTTT; CDR3: CARHEDEKLFF
D: NA; J: TRBJ2-6; V: TRBV2; size: few; DNA: TGTGCCAGCACCGGGACCAACGTCCTGACTTTC; CDR3: CASTGTNVLTF
D: TRBD1; J: TRBJ2-7; V: TRBV5-1; size: many; DNA: TGCGCCAGCAGCTCTACCCGGGACAGCTACGAGCAGTACTTC; CDR3: CASSSTRDSYEQYF
D: TRBD2; J: TRBJ2-1; V: TRBV14; size: NA; DNA: TGTGCCAGCAGCCAAGCCTTGGGACTAGCGGGAGGGGAGCAGTTCTTC; CDR3: CASSQALGLAGGEQFF
D: TRBD2; J: TRBJ2-5; V: TRBV3-1; size: NA; DNA: TGTGCCAGCAGCCAAAGCGGGGGGGCAAGGGAGACCCAGTACTTC; CDR3: CASSQSGGARETQYF
D: TRBD1; J: TRBJ2-7; V: TRBV20-1; size: NA; DNA: TGCAGTGCTAGAGTCAGGGGGTCTCCCGAGCAGTACTTC; CDR3: CSARVRGSPEQYF
D: TRBD2; J: TRBJ2-3; V: TRBV6-1; size: NA; DNA: TGTGCCAGCTTCCTAGGACTAGCGGGAGGGGATACGCAGTATTTT; CDR3: CASFLGLAGGDTQYF
D: NA; J: TRBJ2-7; V: TRBV20-1; size: NA; DNA: TGCAGTGCTAGAGCCGTACAAGGCCCCTCCTACGAGCAGTACTTC; CDR3: CSARAVQGPSYEQYF
D: NA; J: TRBJ2-7; V: TRBV21-1; size: few; DNA: TGTGCCAGCAGCAAAGCTAAGCGGGAGGGGGCCTACGAGCAGTACTTC; CDR3: CASSKAKREGAYEQYF
D: NA; J: TRBJ1-1; V: TRBV9; size: few; DNA: TGTGCCAGCAGCGTAGGACCGGCAGACACTGAAGCTTTCTTT; CDR3: CASSVGPADTEAFF
D: NA; J: TRBJ2-3; V: TRBV20-1; size: many; DNA: TGCAGTGCCCCGGGCCCTAGCACAGATACGCAGTATTTT; CDR3: CSAPGPSTDTQYF
D: NA; J: TRBJ2-7; V: TRBV6-1; size: once; DNA: TGTGCCAGCAGTGGGGGGGGGACAGGAGGCTACGAGCAGTACTTC; CDR3: CASSGGGTGGYEQYF
D: NA; J: TRBJ2-6; V: TRBV7-2; size: NA; DNA: TGTGCCAGCAGCTTAGAGAGGAACTGGGGGGCCAACGTCCTGACTTTC; CDR3: CASSLERNWGANVLTF
D: TRBD2; J: TRBJ2-7; V: TRBV5-6; size: NA; DNA: TGTGCCAGCAGCGGTGGGACTATCTACGAGCAGTACTTC; CDR3: CASSGGTIYEQYF
D: NA; J: TRBJ2-1; V: TRBV6-5; size: NA; DNA: TGTGCCGTCTCGAGGGGCGTATACAATGAGCAGTTCTTC; CDR3: CAVSRGVYNEQFF
D: NA; J: TRBJ2-4; V: TRBV10-3; size: NA; DNA: TGTGCCATCAGGGAGGCGAGTAGCTCCCACAATGAGCAGTACTTC; CDR3: CAIREASSSHNEQYF
D: NA; J: TRBJ1-1; V: TRBV12-3/TRBV12-4; size: few; DNA: TGTGCCAGCAGACCGATATTCCTAATGAACACTGAAGCTTTCTTT; CDR3: CASRPIFLMNTEAFF
D: NA; J: TRBJ2-5; V: TRBV20-1; size: many; DNA: TGCAGTGCTAGTGAGGCCAGACAGCTTTGGACCCAGTACTTC; CDR3: CSASEARQLWTQYF
D: NA; J: TRBJ2-1; V: TRBV29-1; size: few; DNA: TGCAGCGTCAACGTATCGGGTGAGCAGTTCTTC; CDR3: CSVNVSGEQFF
D: NA; J: TRBJ2-7; V: TRBV6-1; size: NA; DNA: TGTGCCAGCAGTGAGATGAGTTCCCTCTCCGAGCAGTACTTC; CDR3: CASSEMSSLSEQYF
D: TRBD1; J: TRBJ2-6; V: TRBV7-3; size: many; DNA: TGTGCCAGCAGCCCCAGACAGGGGGCGCTTATTGCTGGGGCCAACGTCCTGACTTTC; CDR3: CASSPRQGALIAGANVLTF
D: NA; J: TRBJ1-2; V: TRBV6-5; size: few; DNA: TGTGCCAGCAGTCTACAGGAGACTAACTATGGCTACACCTTC; CDR3: CASSLQETNYGYTF
D: NA; J: TRBJ1-2; V: TRBV20-1; size: NA; DNA: TGCAGTGCTAGAGAACCAGACCGTCGGGGCTACACCTTC; CDR3: CSAREPDRRGYTF
D: TRBD1; J: TRBJ2-1; V: TRBV4-1; size: few; DNA: TGCGCCAGCAGCCAAGTGAGTTTATGGGGACAGGAGCAGTTCTTC; CDR3: CASSQVSLWGQEQFF
D: TRBD2; J: TRBJ2-1; V: TRBV6-5; size: NA; DNA: TGTGCCAGCAGTTACTTCTCTCCCGGAACTAGCGGGAGTAATGAGCAGTTCTTC; CDR3: CASSYFSPGTSGSNEQFF
D: TRBD2; J: TRBJ2-5; V: TRBV12-3/TRBV12-4; size: few; DNA: TGTGCCAGCAGTACGGGGGGGTGGCTAGAAGAGACCCAGTACTTC; CDR3: CASSTGGWLEETQYF